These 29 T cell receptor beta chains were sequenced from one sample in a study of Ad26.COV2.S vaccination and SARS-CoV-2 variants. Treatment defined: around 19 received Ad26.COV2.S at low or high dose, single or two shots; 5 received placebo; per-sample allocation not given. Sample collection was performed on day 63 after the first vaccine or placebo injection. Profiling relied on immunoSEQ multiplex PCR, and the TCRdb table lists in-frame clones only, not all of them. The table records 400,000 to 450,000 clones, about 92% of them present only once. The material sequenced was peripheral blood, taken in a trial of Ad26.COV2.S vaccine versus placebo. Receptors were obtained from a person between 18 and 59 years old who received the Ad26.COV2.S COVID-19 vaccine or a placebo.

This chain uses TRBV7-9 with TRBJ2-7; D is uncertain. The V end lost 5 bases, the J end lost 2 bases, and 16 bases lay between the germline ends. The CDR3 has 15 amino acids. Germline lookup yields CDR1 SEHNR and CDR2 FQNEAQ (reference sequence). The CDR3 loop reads CASSPTGLLTYEQYF. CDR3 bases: TGTGCCAGCAGCCCCACGGGTTTACTGACCTACGAGCAGTACTTC.

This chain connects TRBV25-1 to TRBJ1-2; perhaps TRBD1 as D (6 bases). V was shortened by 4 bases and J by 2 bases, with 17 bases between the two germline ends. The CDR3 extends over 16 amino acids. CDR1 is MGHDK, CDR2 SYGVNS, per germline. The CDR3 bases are TGTGCCAGCAGTGGGATCCCGGGACATAAAAACTATGGCTACACCTTC. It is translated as CASSGIPGHKNYGYTF.

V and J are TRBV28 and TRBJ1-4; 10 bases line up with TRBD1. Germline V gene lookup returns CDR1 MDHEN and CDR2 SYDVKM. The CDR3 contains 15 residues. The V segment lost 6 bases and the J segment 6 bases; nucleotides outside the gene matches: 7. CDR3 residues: CASSIRTGGYEKLFF. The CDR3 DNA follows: TGTGCCAGCAGCATCCGGACAGGGGGTTATGAAAAACTGTTTTTT.

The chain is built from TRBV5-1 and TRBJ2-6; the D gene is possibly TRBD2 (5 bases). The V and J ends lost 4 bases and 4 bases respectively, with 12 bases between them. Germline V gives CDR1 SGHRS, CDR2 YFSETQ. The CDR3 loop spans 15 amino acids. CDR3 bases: TGCGCCAGCAGCGAGGGCCTCTCGGGGGCCAACGTCCTGACTTTC. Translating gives CASSEGLSGANVLTF.

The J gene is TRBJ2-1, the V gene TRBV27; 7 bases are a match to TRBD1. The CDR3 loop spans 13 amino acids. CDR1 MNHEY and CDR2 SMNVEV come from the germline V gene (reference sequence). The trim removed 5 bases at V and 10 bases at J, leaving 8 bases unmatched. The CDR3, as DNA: TGTGCCAGCAGTCCCGGGACAGCCCTAGAGCAGTTCTTC. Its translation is CASSPGTALEQFF.

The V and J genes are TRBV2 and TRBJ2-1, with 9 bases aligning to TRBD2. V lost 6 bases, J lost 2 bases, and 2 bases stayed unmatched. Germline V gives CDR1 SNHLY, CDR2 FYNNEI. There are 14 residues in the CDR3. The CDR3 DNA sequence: TGTGCCAGCAGGGGGACTAGCACCTACAATGAGCAGTTCTTC. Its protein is CASRGTSTYNEQFF.

This CDR3 reads CASSFGLAGDIYEQYF. The CDR3 DNA reads as TGTGCCAGCAGCTTCGGACTAGCGGGAGATATCTACGAGCAGTACTTC. The rearrangement uses TRBV5-4 and TRBJ2-7; 13 bases are a match to TRBD2. There are 16 residues in the CDR3. Per germline, CDR1 SGHNT and CDR2 YYREEE (reference sequence). V lost 2 bases, J lost 3 bases, and 5 bases stayed unmatched.

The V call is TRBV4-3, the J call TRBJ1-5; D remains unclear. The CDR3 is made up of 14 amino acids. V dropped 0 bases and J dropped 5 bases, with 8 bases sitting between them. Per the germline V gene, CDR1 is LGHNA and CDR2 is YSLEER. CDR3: CASSQDAGDQPQHF. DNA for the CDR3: TGCGCCAGCAGCCAAGATGCAGGCGATCAGCCCCAGCATTTT.

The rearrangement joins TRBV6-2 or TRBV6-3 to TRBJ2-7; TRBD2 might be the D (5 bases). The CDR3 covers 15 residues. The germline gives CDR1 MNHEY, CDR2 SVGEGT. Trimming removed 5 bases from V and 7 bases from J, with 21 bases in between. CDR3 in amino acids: CASSRRSADPQEQYF. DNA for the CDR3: TGTGCCAGCAGTCGCCGATCAGCGGACCCACAAGAGCAGTACTTC.

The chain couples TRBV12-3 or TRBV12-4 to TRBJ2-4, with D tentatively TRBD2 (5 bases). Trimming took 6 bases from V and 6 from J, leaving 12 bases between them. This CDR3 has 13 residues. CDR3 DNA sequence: TGTGCCAGCAGACCCAAGCGGTTAAACATTCAGTACTTC. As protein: CASRPKRLNIQYF.

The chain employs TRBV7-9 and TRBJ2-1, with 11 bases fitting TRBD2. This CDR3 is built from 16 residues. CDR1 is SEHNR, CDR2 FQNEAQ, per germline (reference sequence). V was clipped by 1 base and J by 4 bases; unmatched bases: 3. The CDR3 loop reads CASSLVGTSGYNEQFF. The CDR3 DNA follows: TGTGCCAGCAGCTTAGTTGGGACTAGCGGTTACAATGAGCAGTTCTTC.

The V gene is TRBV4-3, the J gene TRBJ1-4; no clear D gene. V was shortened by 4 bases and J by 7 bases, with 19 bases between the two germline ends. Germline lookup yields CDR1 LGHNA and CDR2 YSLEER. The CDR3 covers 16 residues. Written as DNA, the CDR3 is TGCGCCAGCAGCCCTTCAAATGGGGAAGATCGTGAAAAACTGTTTTTT. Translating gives CASSPSNGEDREKLFF.

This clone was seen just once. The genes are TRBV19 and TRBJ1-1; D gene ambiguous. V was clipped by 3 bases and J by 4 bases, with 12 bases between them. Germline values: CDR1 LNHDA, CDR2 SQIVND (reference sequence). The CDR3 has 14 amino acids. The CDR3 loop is CASSMSFSGTEAFF. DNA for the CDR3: TGTGCCAGTAGTATGAGTTTCAGCGGCACTGAAGCTTTCTTT.

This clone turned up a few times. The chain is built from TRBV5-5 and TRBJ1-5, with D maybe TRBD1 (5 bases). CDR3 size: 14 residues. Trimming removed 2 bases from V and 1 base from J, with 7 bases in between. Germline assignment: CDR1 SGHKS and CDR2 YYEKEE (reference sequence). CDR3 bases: TGTGCCAGCAGCTTCGACAGAAGCAATCAGCCCCAGCATTTT. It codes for CASSFDRSNQPQHF.

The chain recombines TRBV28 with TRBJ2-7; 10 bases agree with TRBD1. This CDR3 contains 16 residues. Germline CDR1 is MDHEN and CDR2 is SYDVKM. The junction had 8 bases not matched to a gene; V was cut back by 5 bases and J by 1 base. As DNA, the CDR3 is TGTGCCAGCAGTGACCTTACGGGACAGGGGTCCTACGAGCAGTACTTC. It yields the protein CASSDLTGQGSYEQYF.

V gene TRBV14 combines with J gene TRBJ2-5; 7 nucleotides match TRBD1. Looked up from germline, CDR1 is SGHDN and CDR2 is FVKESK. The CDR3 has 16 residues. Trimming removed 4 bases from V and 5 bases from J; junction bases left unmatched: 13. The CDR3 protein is CASSRSTARGLETQYF. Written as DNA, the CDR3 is TGTGCCAGCAGCCGCTCGACGGCGAGGGGGCTTGAGACCCAGTACTTC.

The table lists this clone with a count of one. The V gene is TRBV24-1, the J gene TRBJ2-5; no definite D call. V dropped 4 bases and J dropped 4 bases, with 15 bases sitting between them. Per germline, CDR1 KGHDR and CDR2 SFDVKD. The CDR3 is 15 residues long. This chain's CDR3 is CATSDRRPGIETQYF. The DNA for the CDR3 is TGTGCCACCAGTGACCGAAGACCGGGTATAGAGACCCAGTACTTC.

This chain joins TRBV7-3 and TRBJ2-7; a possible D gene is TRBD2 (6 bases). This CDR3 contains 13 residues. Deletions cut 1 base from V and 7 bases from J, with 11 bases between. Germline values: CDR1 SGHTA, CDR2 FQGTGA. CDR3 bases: TGTGCCAGCAGCTTAAGTAGCGGCCTAGAGCAGTACTTC. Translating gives CASSLSSGLEQYF.

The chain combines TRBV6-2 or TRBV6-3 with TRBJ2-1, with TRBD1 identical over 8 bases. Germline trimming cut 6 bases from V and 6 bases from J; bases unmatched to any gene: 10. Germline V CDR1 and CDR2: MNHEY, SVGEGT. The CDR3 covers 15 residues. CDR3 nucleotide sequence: TGTGCCAGCAGCCCCGACAGGGGAACGGGCAATGAGCAGTTCTTC. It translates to CASSPDRGTGNEQFF.

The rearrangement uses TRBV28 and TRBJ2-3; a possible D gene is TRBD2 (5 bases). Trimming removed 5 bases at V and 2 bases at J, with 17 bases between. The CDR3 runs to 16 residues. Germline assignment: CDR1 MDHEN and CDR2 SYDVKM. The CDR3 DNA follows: TGTGCCAGCAGTCCCCTTCAAAGCGGTATCACAGATACGCAGTATTTT. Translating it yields CASSPLQSGITDTQYF.

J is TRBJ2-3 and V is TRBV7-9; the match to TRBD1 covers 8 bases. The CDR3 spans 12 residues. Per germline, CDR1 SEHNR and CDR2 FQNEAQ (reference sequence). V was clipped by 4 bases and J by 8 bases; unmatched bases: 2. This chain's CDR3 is CASSSGGGTQYF. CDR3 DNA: TGTGCCAGCAGCTCAGGGGGCGGTACGCAGTATTTT.

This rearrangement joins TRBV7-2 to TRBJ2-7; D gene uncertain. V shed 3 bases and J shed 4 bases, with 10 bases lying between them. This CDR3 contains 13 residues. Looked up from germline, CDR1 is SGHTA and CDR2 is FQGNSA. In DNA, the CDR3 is TGTGCCAGCAGCTTCTCTTGGGGATACGAGCAGTACTTC. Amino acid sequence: CASSFSWGYEQYF.

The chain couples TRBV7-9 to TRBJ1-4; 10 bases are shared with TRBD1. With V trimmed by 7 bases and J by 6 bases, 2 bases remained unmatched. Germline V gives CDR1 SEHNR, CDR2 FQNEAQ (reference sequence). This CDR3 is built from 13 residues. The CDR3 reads CASTGTGDEKLFF. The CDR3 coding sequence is TGTGCCAGCACCGGGACAGGGGATGAAAAACTGTTTTTT.

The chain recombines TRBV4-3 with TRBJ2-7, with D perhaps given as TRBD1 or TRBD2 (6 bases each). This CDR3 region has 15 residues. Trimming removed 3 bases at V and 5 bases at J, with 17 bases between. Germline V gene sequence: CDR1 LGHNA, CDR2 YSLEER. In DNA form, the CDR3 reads TGCGCCAGCAGCCAGGCGAGGAGGGGGGTTGACGAGCAGTACTTC. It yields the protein CASSQARRGVDEQYF.

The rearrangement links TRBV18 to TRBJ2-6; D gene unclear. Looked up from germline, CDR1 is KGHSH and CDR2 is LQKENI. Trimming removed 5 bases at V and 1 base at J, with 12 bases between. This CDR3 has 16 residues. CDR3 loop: CASSISTSSGANVLTF. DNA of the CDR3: TGTGCCAGCTCAATTTCGACAAGTTCTGGGGCCAACGTCCTGACTTTC.

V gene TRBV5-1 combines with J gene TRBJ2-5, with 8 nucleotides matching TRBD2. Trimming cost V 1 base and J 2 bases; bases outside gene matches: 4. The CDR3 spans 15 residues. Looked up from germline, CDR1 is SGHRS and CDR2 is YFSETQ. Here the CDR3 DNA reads TGCGCCAGCAGCTTGACTAGCGGAGGGCAAGAGACCCAGTACTTC. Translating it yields CASSLTSGGQETQYF. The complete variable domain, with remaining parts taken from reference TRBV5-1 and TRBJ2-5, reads KAGVTQTPRYLIKTRGQQVTLSCSPISGHRSVSWYQQTPGQGLQFLFEYFSETQRNKGNFPGRFSGRQFSNSRSEMNVSTLELGDSALYLCASSLTSGGQETQYFGPGTRLLVL.

CDR3 sequence reads: CASSYSWGGPGGYNEQFF. DNA of the CDR3: TGTGCCAGCAGTTACTCCTGGGGTGGGCCGGGGGGCTACAATGAGCAGTTCTTC. The rearrangement links TRBV6-7 to TRBJ2-1; 7 bases are shared with TRBD2. TRBV6-7 is flagged as an ORF with uncertain function. After removal of 0 bases from V and 3 bases from J, the junction contained 11 bases not matched to a gene. This CDR3 comprises 18 residues.

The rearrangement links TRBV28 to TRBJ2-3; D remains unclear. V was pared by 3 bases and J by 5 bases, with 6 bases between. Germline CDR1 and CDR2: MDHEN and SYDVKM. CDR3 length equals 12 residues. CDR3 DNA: TGTGCCAGCAGTTTTGTCGGAGATACGCAGTATTTT. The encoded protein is CASSFVGDTQYF. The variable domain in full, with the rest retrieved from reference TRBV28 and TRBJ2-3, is DVKVTQSSRYLVKRTGEKVFLECVQDMDHENMFWYRQDPGLGLRLIYFSYDVKMKEKGDIPEGYSVSREKKERFSLILESASTNQTSMYLCASSFVGDTQYFGPGTRLTVL.

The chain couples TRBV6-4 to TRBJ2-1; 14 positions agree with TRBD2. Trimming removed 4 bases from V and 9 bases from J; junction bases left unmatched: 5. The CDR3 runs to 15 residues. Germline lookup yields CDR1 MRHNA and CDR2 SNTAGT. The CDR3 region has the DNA TGTGCCAGCAGTGCCGGGACTAGCGGGAGTGGTGAGCAGTTCTTC. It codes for CASSAGTSGSGEQFF.